Listed here is a single T cell receptor (beta chain). Its antigen remains unidentified. The data originate from a study of cytomegalovirus exposure and HLA in healthy donors. The CDR3 contains 14 residues. CDR1 is MDHEN, CDR2 SYDVKM, per germline. V was trimmed by 6 bases and J by 1 base, leaving 12 bases between them. Study observations and caveats: A later examination showed that TCR association rates differed by HLA locus, with DRB1 most and HLA-C fewest. In a later analysis, productive TCRs from donors in an Asian-associated ancestry cluster reportedly carried fewer N-insertions than the cohort mean.

In the PCR, 60 Vbeta and 13 Jbeta primers were used. Clones were read by immunoSEQ multiplex PCR, and TCRdb kept only the in-frame ones, dropping some. The sample yields fewer than 250,000 clones, about 80% seen once. The receptor's source is a woman aged 30 to 39 in good health and CMV-seropositive. The sample comprised PBMCs. This chain joins TRBV28 and TRBJ1-1; D is ambiguous. The CDR3 region is CASRSSGRNTEAFF. For the CDR3, the DNA is TGTGCCAGCAGATCCTCGGGTAGGAACACTGAAGCTTTCTTT. The variable domain in full, with the rest retrieved from reference TRBV28 and TRBJ1-1, is DVKVTQSSRYLVKRTGEKVFLECVQDMDHENMFWYRQDPGLGLRLIYFSYDVKMKEKGDIPEGYSVSREKKERFSLILESASTNQTSMYLCASRSSGRNTEAFFGQGTRLTVV.